This T cell receptor (beta chain) was sequenced for a study of early stage breast cancer tumors. V was pared by 0 bases and J by 6 bases, with 12 bases between. Germline loops: CDR1 GTSNPN, CDR2 SVGIG (reference sequence). This CDR3 has 14 residues. Method: immunoSEQ multiplex PCR; TCRdb's copy keeps in-frame clones and lacks some. The sample has approximately 75,000 clones; 80% are singletons. Note on this clone: Its antigen is undetermined.

Overall study results and limits: Most shared enriched TCRB sequences were commonly generated ones. Comparing each tissue with blood distinguished tumor from normal in about 90% of the 16 patients.

The gene calls are TRBV30 and TRBJ1-5; possible D gene TRBD1, 6 bases. This clonotype was sampled from a person in their forties with breast cancer. Sequencing was performed on blood. The CDR3 nucleotides are TGTGCCTGGAGTGTAACAGGGTACGCTCAGCCCCAGCATTTT. It is translated as CAWSVTGYAQPQHF.